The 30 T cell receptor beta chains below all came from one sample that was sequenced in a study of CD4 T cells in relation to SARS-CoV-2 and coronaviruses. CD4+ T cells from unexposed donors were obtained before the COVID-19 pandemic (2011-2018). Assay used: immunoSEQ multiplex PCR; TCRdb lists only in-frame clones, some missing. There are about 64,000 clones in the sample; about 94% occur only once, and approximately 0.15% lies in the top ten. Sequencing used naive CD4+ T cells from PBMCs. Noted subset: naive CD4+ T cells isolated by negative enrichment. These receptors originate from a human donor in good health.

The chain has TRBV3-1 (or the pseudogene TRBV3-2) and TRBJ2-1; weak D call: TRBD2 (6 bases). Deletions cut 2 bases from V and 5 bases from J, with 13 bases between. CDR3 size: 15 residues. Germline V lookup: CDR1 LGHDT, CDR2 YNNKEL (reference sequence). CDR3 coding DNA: TGTGCCAGCAGCCAACCGGGAGTTTGGGACAATGAGCAGTTCTTC. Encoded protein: CASSQPGVWDNEQFF.

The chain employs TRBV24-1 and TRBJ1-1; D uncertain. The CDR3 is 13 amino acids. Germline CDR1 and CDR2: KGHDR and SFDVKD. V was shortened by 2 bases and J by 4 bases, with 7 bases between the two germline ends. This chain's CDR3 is CATSDSRRTEAFF. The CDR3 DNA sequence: TGTGCCACCAGTGATTCCCGTCGCACTGAAGCTTTCTTT.

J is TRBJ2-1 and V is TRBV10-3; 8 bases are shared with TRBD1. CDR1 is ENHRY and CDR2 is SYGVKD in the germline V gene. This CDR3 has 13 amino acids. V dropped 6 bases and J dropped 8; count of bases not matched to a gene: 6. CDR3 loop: CAIREDRAHEQFF. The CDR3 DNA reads TGTGCCATCAGAGAGGACAGGGCCCATGAGCAGTTCTTC.

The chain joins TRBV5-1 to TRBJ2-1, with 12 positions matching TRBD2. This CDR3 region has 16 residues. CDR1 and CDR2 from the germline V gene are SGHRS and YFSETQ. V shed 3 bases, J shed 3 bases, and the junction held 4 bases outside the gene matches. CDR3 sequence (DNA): TGCGCCAGCAGCTCTGGGGGACTAGCGGGCTACAATGAGCAGTTCTTC. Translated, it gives CASSSGGLAGYNEQFF.

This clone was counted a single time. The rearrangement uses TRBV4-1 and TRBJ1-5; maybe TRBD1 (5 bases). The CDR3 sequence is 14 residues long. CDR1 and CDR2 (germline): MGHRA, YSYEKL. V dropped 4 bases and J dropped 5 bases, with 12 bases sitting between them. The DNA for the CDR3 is TGCGCCAGCAGCCGCACCAACAGGTATCAGCCCCAGCATTTT. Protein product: CASSRTNRYQPQHF.

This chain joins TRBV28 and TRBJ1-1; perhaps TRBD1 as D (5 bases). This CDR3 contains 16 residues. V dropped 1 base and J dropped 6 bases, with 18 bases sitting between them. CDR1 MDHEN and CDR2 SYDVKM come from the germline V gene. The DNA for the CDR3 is TGTGCCAGCAGTTTATCGGGCGTTCAAAAGGGGTCTGAAGCTTTCTTT. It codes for CASSLSGVQKGSEAFF.

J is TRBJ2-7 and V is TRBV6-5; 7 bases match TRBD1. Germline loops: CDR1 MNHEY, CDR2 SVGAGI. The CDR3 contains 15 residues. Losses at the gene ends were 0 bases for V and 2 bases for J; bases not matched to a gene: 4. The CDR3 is CASSYSITGAYEQYF. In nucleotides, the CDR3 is TGTGCCAGCAGTTACTCGATTACAGGGGCCTACGAGCAGTACTTC.

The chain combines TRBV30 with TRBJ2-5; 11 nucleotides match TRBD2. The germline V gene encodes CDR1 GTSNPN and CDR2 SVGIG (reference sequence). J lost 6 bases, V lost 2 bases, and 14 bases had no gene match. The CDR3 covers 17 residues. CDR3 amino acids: CAWSTSGSGRAGKTQYF. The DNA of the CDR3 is TGTGCCTGGAGTACCAGCGGTAGCGGGAGGGCTGGAAAGACCCAGTACTTC. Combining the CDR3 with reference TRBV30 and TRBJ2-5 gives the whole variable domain SQTIHQWPATLVQPVGSPLSLECTVEGTSNPNLYWYRQAAGRGLQLLFYSVGIGQISSEVPQNLSASRPQDRQFILSSKKLLLSDSGFYLCAWSTSGSGRAGKTQYFGPGTRLLVL.

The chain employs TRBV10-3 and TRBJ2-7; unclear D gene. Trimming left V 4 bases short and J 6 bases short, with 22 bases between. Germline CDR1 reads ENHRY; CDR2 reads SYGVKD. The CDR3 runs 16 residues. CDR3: CAISGPRATLTAEQYF. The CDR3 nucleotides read TGTGCCATCAGTGGGCCTAGAGCCACCCTGACGGCCGAGCAGTACTTC.

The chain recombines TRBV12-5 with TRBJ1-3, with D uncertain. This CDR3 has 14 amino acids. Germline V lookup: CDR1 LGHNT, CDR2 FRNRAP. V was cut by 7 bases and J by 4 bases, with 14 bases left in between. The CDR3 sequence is CASANTGWGNTIYF. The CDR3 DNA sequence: TGTGCTAGTGCCAATACCGGGTGGGGAAACACCATATATTTT.

CDR3 in amino acids: CASRVSPTYEQYF. CDR3 nucleotide sequence: TGTGCCAGCAGGGTTAGCCCGACCTACGAGCAGTACTTC. The chain employs TRBV7-8 and TRBJ2-7; D gene unclear. The V and J ends lost 6 bases and 2 bases respectively, with 11 bases between them. This CDR3 region has 13 residues. Germline V gene lookup returns CDR1 SGHVS and CDR2 FQNEAQ.

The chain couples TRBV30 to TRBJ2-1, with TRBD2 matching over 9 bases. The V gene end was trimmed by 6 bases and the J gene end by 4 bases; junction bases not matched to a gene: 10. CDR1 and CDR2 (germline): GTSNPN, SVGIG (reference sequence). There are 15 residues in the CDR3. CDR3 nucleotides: TGTGCCTGCGCAACCGGGACTAGCAGTTACAATGAGCAGTTCTTC. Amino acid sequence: CACATGTSSYNEQFF.

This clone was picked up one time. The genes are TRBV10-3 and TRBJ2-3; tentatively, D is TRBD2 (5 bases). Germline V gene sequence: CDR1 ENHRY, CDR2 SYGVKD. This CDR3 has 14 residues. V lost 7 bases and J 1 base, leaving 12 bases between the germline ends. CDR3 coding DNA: TGTGCCATCACACCTAGCCCTGGCACAGATACGCAGTATTTT. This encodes CAITPSPGTDTQYF.

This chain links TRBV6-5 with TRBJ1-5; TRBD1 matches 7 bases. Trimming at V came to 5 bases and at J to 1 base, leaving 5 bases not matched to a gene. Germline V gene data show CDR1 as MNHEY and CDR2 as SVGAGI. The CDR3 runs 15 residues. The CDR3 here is CASSRGGRSNQPQHF. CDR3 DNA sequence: TGTGCCAGCAGTAGAGGGGGCAGGAGCAATCAGCCCCAGCATTTT.

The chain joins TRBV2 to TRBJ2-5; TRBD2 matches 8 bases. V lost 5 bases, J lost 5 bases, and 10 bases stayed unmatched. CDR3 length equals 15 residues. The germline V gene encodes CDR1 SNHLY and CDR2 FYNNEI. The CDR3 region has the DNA TGTGCCAGCAGTCTGTTGGCGGGAGGCGTGGAGACCCAGTACTTC. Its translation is CASSLLAGGVETQYF.

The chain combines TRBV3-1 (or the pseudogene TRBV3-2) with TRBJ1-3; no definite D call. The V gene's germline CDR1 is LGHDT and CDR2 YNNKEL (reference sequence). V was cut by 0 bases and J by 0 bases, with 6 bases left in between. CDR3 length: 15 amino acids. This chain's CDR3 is CASSQDRRSGNTIYF. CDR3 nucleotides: TGTGCCAGCAGCCAAGACAGACGCTCTGGAAACACCATATATTTT.

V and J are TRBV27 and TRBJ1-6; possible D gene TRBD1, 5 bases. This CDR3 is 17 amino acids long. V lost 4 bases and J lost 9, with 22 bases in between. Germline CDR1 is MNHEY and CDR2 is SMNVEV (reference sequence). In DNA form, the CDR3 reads TGTGCCAGCAGTTCTAAAAATCCGGGACGGGAATTTTCACCCCTCCACTTT. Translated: CASSSKNPGREFSPLHF.

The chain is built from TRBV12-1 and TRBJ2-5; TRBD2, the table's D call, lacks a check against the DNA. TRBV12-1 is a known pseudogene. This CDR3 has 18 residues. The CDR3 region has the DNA TGTGCCAGCAGCCCCGGTCGAGCGGGAGGGCCGATAGAAGAGACCCAGTACTTC. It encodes CASSPGRAGGPIEETQYF.

The CDR3 DNA reads as TGTGCCAGCAGCAGACCTCCGGGCAACTCCTACGAGCAGTACTTC. Protein sequence: CASSRPPGNSYEQYF. This chain links TRBV7-2 with TRBJ2-7, with D hard to call. V was pared by 5 bases and J by 0 bases, with 14 bases between. Germline CDR1 reads SGHTA; CDR2 reads FQGNSA. This CDR3 contains 15 residues.

The DNA of the CDR3 is TGTGCCAGCAGTTACGGGCAGGGGTCCTACGAGCAGTACTTC. Translated: CASSYGQGSYEQYF. The gene calls are TRBV6-5 and TRBJ2-7; a possible D gene is TRBD1 (6 bases). CDR1 is MNHEY and CDR2 is SVGAGI in the germline V gene. Trimming pared 2 bases from V and 1 base from J, leaving 9 bases between. The CDR3 contains 14 residues.

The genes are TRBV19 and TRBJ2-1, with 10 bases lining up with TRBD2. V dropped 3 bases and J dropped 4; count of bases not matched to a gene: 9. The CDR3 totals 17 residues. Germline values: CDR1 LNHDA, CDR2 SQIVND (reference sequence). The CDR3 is CASSIVASGSVYNEQFF. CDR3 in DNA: TGTGCCAGTAGTATTGTGGCTAGCGGGAGCGTGTACAATGAGCAGTTCTTC.

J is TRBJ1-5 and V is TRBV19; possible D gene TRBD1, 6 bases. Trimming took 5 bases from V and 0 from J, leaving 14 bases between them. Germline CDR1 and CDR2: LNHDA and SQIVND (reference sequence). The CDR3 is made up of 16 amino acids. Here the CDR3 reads CASSEGVWFSNQPQHF. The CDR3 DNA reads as TGTGCCAGTAGTGAGGGGGTGTGGTTTAGCAATCAGCCCCAGCATTTT. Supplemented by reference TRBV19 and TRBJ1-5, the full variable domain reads DGGITQSPKYLFRKEGQNVTLSCEQNLNHDAMYWYRQDPGQGLRLIYYSQIVNDFQKGDIAEGYSVSREKKESFPLTVTSAQKNPTAFYLCASSEGVWFSNQPQHFGDGTRLSIL.

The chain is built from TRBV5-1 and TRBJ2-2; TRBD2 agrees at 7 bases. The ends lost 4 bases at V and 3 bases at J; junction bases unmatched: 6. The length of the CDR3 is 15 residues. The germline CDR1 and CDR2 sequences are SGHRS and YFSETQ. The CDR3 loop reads CASSRSGKHTGELFF. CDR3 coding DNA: TGCGCCAGCAGCAGGAGCGGGAAACACACCGGGGAGCTGTTTTTT.

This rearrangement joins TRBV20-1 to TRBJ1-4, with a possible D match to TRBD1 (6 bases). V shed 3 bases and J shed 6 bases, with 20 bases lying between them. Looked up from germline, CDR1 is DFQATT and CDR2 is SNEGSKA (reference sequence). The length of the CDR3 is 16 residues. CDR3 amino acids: CSASLLQGQRDEKLFF. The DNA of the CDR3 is TGCAGTGCTAGTTTGCTACAGGGCCAGAGAGATGAAAAACTGTTTTTT.

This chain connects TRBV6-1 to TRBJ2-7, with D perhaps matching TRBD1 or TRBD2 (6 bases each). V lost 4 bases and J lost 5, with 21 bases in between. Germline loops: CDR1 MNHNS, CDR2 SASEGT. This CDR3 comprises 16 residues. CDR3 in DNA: TGTGCCAGCAGTGGGGGAGGTCTCCAGGGGCGCCACGAGCAGTACTTC. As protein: CASSGGGLQGRHEQYF.

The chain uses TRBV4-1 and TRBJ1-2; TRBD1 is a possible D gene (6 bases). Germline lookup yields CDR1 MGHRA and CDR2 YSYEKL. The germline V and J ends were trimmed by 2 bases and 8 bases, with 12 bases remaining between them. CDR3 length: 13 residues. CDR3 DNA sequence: TGCGCCAGCAGCCAAACAGGGATCCTAGGCTACACCTTC. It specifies CASSQTGILGYTF.

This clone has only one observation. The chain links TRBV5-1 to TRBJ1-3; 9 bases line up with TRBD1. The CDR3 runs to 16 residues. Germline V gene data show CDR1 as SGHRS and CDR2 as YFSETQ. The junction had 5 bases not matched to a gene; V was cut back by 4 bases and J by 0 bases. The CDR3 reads CASSEGTGHSGNTIYF. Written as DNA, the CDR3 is TGCGCCAGCAGCGAGGGGACAGGGCACTCTGGAAACACCATATATTTT.

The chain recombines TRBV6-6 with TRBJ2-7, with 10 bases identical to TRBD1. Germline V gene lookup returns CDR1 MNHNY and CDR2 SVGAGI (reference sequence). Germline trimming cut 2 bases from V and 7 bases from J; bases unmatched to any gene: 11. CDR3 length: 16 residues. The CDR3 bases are TGTGCCAGCAGTTACAGCCGGGGACAGGGGACGAAGGAGCAGTACTTC. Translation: CASSYSRGQGTKEQYF.

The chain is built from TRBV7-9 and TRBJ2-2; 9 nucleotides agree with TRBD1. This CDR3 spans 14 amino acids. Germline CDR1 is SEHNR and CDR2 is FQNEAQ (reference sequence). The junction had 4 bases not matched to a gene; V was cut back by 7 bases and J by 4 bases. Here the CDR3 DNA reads TGTGCCAGCAAGGGACAGGGTCTCACCGGGGAGCTGTTTTTT. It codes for CASKGQGLTGELFF.

The CDR3 DNA is TGTGCCAGCAGTCCTGCTACTAGCGGGAGTTACGAGCAGTACTTC. It translates to CASSPATSGSYEQYF. The rearrangement uses TRBV28 and TRBJ2-7; TRBD2 matches at 11 bases. V trimming: 5 bases; J trimming: 4 bases; junction bases outside the gene matches: 7. The CDR3 is 15 residues long. Germline CDR1 reads MDHEN; CDR2 reads SYDVKM.